A single sample gave rise to the 20 T cell receptor beta chains below, sequenced in a study of tumor and adjacent non-tumor tissue in lung cancer. A modified ARM-PCR protocol with three rounds of nested PCR amplified TCRbeta. MiXCR, run by TCRdb on the multiplex PCR reads, gives a single entry per CDR3 protein. Seen here are about 78,000 distinct CDR3 sequences, around 86% observed once, and the top ten hold roughly 13%. This sample's RNA came from whole unsorted tissue. The sequencing input was lung tumor tissue. The receptors come from a woman in her fifties or sixties with non-small cell lung cancer.

In the case of this clonotype: At one boundary the junction diverges from the germline segment, which might be a read error. The chain employs TRBV11-3 and TRBJ2-1; D unclear. This CDR3 comprises 13 residues. Germline CDR1 is SGHNT and CDR2 is YENEEA. The CDR3 spells CASNLEWNNDQFF. In nucleotides, the CDR3 is TGTGCCAGCAACTTAGAATGGAACAATGATCAGTTCTTC. Looking up the rest from reference TRBV11-3 and TRBJ2-1 gives the full variable domain: EAGVVQSPRYKIIEKKQPVAFWCNPISGHNTLYWYLQNLGQGPELLIRYENEEAVDDSQLPKDRFSAERLKGVDSTLKIQPAELGDSAVYLCASNLEWNNDQFFGPGTRLTVL.

Turning to this clonotype: In this CDR3 the conserved last residue, phenylalanine or tryptophan, is missing, so a read error is likely. The V and J genes are TRBV24-1 and TRBJ1-5; D is uncertain. CDR1 KGHDR and CDR2 SFDVKD come from the germline V gene. The CDR3 has 11 amino acids. The CDR3 DNA sequence: TGTGACATGCTATGGGATCAGGCCCAGCATCTT. It codes for CDMLWDQAQHL.

For this clonotype: Mismatch with germline at one junction end may stem from a read error. The V call is TRBV6-2 or TRBV6-3, the J call TRBJ2-7; unclear D gene. The length of the CDR3 is 11 residues. From germline, CDR1 is MNHEY and CDR2 SVGEGT. The chain's CDR3 is CVSSYDHEQYF. The CDR3 bases are TGTGTCAGCAGTTACGACCACGAGCAGTACTTC.

This clonotype was counted many times. The chain is built from TRBV12-3 or TRBV12-4 and TRBJ2-5; weak D call: TRBD1 (5 bases). The CDR3 loop spans 14 amino acids. V lost 2 bases to trimming and J lost 5 bases, with 12 bases between them. CDR3: CASSLPGAFETQYF. CDR3 nucleotide sequence: TGTGCCAGCAGTTTACCTGGGGCTTTCGAGACCCAGTACTTC.

With respect to this clonotype: At one boundary the junction diverges from the germline segment, which might be a read error. The chain joins TRBV11-1 to TRBJ2-4; D might be TRBD1 or TRBD2, each matching 5 bases. CDR1 is SGHAT and CDR2 is FQDESV in the germline V gene (reference sequence). CDR3 length: 16 amino acids. Written as DNA, the CDR3 is TGTGCCAGCAGCAGTGACGCCGGGGCCTCGGGGTACATTCAGCACTTC. Its translation: CASSSDAGASGYIQHF.

Relative to its sample, this clonotype is medium-sized. The chain joins TRBV11-2 to TRBJ2-1; D unclear. V was cut by 1 base and J by 4 bases, with 11 bases left in between. The germline V gene has CDR1 SGHAT and CDR2 FQNNGV. The CDR3 has 15 amino acids. This CDR3 is CASSLVQSVYNEQFF. CDR3 nucleotide sequence: TGTGCCAGCAGCTTAGTTCAGAGTGTATACAATGAGCAGTTCTTC.

A word on this clonotype: One junction end disagrees with the germline gene, perhaps due to a read error. The chain joins TRBV12-3 or TRBV12-4 to TRBJ1-1; D ambiguous. This CDR3 has 13 amino acids. The CDR3 spells CASSLAQVTEAFF. The CDR3 DNA follows: TGTGCCAGCAGTTTAGCGCAAGTCACTGAAGCATTCTTT.

This clonotype was seen just once. The chain joins TRBV20-1 to TRBJ1-2, with 8 bases aligning to TRBD1. The CDR3 loop spans 14 amino acids. The trim removed 7 bases at V and 6 bases at J, leaving 13 bases unmatched. Germline V gene sequence: CDR1 DFQATT, CDR2 SNEGSKA (reference sequence). The CDR3 here is CSDHQNDRGHGYTF. CDR3 bases: TGCAGTGATCACCAAAATGACAGGGGACATGGCTACACCTTC.

This clonotype was detected a few times. The rearrangement joins TRBV11-1 to TRBJ2-1; D gene uncertain. Germline V gene lookup returns CDR1 SGHAT and CDR2 FQDESV (reference sequence). The CDR3 covers 13 residues. V was trimmed by 6 bases and J by 8 bases, leaving 14 bases between them. The CDR3 sequence is CASSIAPLDEQFF. The CDR3 DNA follows: TGTGCCAGCAGTATAGCTCCGCTGGATGAGCAGTTCTTC.

On this clonotype itself: An end of the junction does not agree with germline; a read error may underlie this. This chain joins TRBV12-3 or TRBV12-4 and TRBJ2-3, with 7 bases lining up with TRBD2. The CDR3 is 16 residues long. As DNA, the CDR3 is TGTGTCAGCAGTTTAGATTGGGCGGGAGCCACAGATACGCAGTATTTT. It codes for CVSSLDWAGATDTQYF.

Concerning this clonotype itself: Its ends do not fully match the called genes, so a read error is possible. The chain uses TRBV29-1 and TRBJ2-3; D call uncertain. The CDR3 sequence is 13 residues long. Germline-derived CDR1 and CDR2 are SQVTM and ANQGSEA. The CDR3 sequence: CSGRGPTRDTQYF. The DNA for the CDR3 is TGCAGCGGTCGTGGGCCAACCAGAGATACACAGTATTTT.

In the case of this clonotype: One junction end does not reproduce the germline sequence, and a read error may be involved. V usage is TRBV20-1 and J usage is TRBJ2-1, with TRBD1 matching over 7 bases. Per germline, CDR1 DFQATT and CDR2 SNEGSKA (reference sequence). The CDR3 extends over 16 amino acids. The CDR3, as DNA: TGCAGTGTTGGAGATAATCCTGGCGACAGGGCAATTGAGCAGATCTTC. It encodes CSVGDNPGDRAIEQIF.

Comment on this clonotype: One end of the junction does not line up with germline, which may come from a read error. The chain links TRBV20-1 to TRBJ2-1; D is possibly TRBD1 or TRBD2 (6 bases each). The CDR3 has 15 amino acids. The germline V gene encodes CDR1 DFQATT and CDR2 SNEGSKA (reference sequence). The CDR3 DNA follows: TGCAGTGCTAGTATCACGGGGGCGACCTACGATGAGCAGTTCTTC. Translated: CSASITGATYDEQFF.

Comment on this clonotype: Since no conserved phenylalanine or tryptophan closes the CDR3, a read error is the likely cause. The rearrangement links TRBV4-1 to TRBJ1-6; 7 positions agree with TRBD1. In germline, CDR1 is MGHRA, CDR2 YSYEKL. The CDR3 consists of 17 residues. The CDR3 region has the DNA TGCGCCAGCAGCCAAGATGAATACAGGGGAATTGCTTCATCCCTCCACTTA. Its protein is CASSQDEYRGIASSLHL.

V is TRBV10-3 and J is TRBJ2-1, with D tentatively TRBD1 or TRBD2 (6 bases each). V was shortened by 3 bases and J by 9 bases, with 18 bases between the two germline ends. The CDR3 spans 15 residues. Germline V gives CDR1 ENHRY, CDR2 SYGVKD. The CDR3 sequence: CAISDLASGDIEQFF. In nucleotides, the CDR3 is TGTGCCATCAGTGATTTAGCTTCGGGGGACATTGAGCAGTTCTTC.

The V call is TRBV6-2 or TRBV6-3, the J call TRBJ2-5, with D unclear. Trimming took 6 bases from V and 11 from J, leaving 16 bases between them. Germline V CDR1 and CDR2: MNHEY, SVGEGT. This CDR3 contains 12 residues. DNA of the CDR3: TGTGCCAGCAGAGTAGCCCCGGCGACTCAGTACTTC. It encodes CASRVAPATQYF.

This clonotype was seen many times. V usage is TRBV10-2 and J usage is TRBJ2-1; 13 bases are shared with TRBD2. V shed 6 bases, J shed 7 bases, and the junction held 6 bases outside the gene matches. The CDR3 consists of 15 residues. Germline CDR1 reads WSHSY; CDR2 reads SAAADI. CDR3 loop: CASRTGTSGNNEQFF. CDR3 nucleotides: TGCGCCAGCAGAACCGGGACTAGCGGGAATAATGAGCAGTTCTTC.

A word on this clonotype: One end of the junction varies from germline; a read error may be responsible. This chain connects TRBV11-2 to TRBJ2-2; 7 nucleotides match TRBD2. The CDR3 extends over 14 amino acids. Germline CDR1 SGHAT, CDR2 FQNNGV. The CDR3 loop reads CASSLEQLSGALFF. In nucleotides, the CDR3 is TGTGCAAGCAGCTTAGAACAATTAAGCGGGGCGCTGTTTTTT.

As for this clonotype: The junction and the germline gene differ at one end; a read error may be behind it. V gene TRBV11-1 combines with J gene TRBJ2-3; 12 positions match TRBD2. Germline V gives CDR1 SGHAT, CDR2 FQDESV (reference sequence). The CDR3 runs 18 residues. CDR3 nucleotide sequence: TGTGCCAACAGCTTTGGACTAGCGGGATTAAAAAGAACAGACACGCAGTATTTT. The encoded protein is CANSFGLAGLKRTDTQYF.

With regard to this clonotype: At one end, the junction sequence differs from germline, possibly due to a read error. The chain couples TRBV29-1 to TRBJ1-1; the match to TRBD1 covers 7 bases. The CDR3 is 13 amino acids. In germline, CDR1 is SQVTM, CDR2 ANQGSEA. CDR3 region: CSVGQVFLIEAFF. Here the CDR3 DNA reads TGTAGCGTTGGACAGGTTTTTTTGATTGAAGCTTTCTTT.